This T cell receptor (beta chain) was identified in a study of CD8+ T cells in alopecia areata. At the level of the study: Scalp area affected, as a percentage, set the severity score of treated patients.

The CDR3 covers 18 residues. Germline V gene data show CDR1 as MNHEY and CDR2 as SMNVEV (reference sequence). J was trimmed by 2 bases and V by 6 bases; bases with no gene match: 11. Study results and limitations: Scalp sequencing captures resident alphabeta T cells of normal skin too. In lesional scalp, particularly from alopecia totalis/universalis, clonality was higher than in normal scalp.

Worth noting for this clone: Its antigen is not identified.

The authors extracted RNA and reverse transcribed it into cDNA as the sequencing template. Libraries were prepared by immunoSEQ multiplex PCR; TCRdb keeps only in-frame clonotypes and omits some of them. The sample yields over 150,000 clones, about 53% seen once. Treatment denoted: oral pan-JAK inhibitor, 5-10 mg twice daily. Sampling of alopecia areata patients yielded lesional scalp punch biopsies as well as peripheral blood. The sequences come from CD8+ T cells sorted from blood, collected at week 24, from a patient treated with tofacitinib. This sequence joins TRBV27 and TRBJ2-3, with 13 bases fitting TRBD2. The source is a human donor with alopecia areata. The CDR3 region has the DNA TGTGCCAGCAGACCCGGGACTAGCGGGGAGGACCCCACAGATACGCAGTATTTT. Amino acid sequence: CASRPGTSGEDPTDTQYF.